These T cell receptor beta chains were read from a single sample in a study of tumor-infiltrating lymphocytes in primary liver carcinoma. TCRdb recomputed calls from the multiplex PCR reads with MiXCR, one row per CDR3 protein. The top ten clones hold around a quarter of a sample with tens of thousands of distinct CDR3 sequences, around 77% of them seen once. Material for sequencing was liver tumor tissue from sampling region 5. These receptors were obtained from a man aged 35-49 years with primary liver carcinoma and hepatitis B virus infection. CDR3s include the opening cysteine and the closing phenylalanine or tryptophan. A D gene is named only where the DNA matches it firmly. Size tells how often a clone was seen (once, few, many) or the class of an expanded clone, and some rows leave it out.

.	TRBD1	13	TRBJ2-5	TRBV5-4	TGTGTCAGCAGCTCGGACAGGGCAGAGACCCAGTACTTC	CVSSSDRAETQYF
few	TRBD2	15	TRBJ2-1	TRBV7-3	TGTGCCAGCAGCTTTGGGACTAACTCCTACAATGAGCAGTTCTTC	CASSFGTNSYNEQFF
.	.	13	TRBJ2-4	TRBV29-1	TGCAGCGGGCCAACAGCTGACAAAAACATTCAGTACTTC	CSGPTADKNIQYF
few	.	12	TRBJ2-3	TRBV29-1	TGCAGCGGGTGGTGGTATATAGATACGCAGTATTTT	CSGWWYIDTQYF
many	TRBD1	13	TRBJ2-7	TRBV6-2/TRBV6-3	TGTGCCGGCAGCCCTACAGGGGCCTACGAGCAGTACTTC	CAGSPTGAYEQYF
.	TRBD2	14	TRBJ2-1	TRBV5-5	TGTGTCAGCAGCTTGGATAGCGGGAGGGATGAGCAGTTCTTT	CVSSLDSGRDEQFF
.	.	12	TRBJ1-2	TRBV25-1	TGTGCCAGCAGTAAAATCGGGAGTGGCTACACCTTC	CASSKIGSGYTF
many	.	15	TRBJ2-2	TRBV7-8	TGTGCCAGCAGCCGTACAGGGGGGGGTCCCGGGGAGCTGTTTTTT	CASSRTGGGPGELFF
once	TRBD2	17	TRBJ2-2	TRBV4-1	TGTGCCAGCAGCCAAGACCCTAAGCGGGGGGCGATCGGGGAGCCGTTTTTT	CASSQDPKRGAIGEPFF
.	.	14	TRBJ1-1	TRBV6-6	TGTGCCAGCTCCGGTGACGGTAAGAACACTGAAGCTTTCTTT	CASSGDGKNTEAFF
.	TRBD2	15	TRBJ2-5	TRBV20-1	TGCAGTGCTACCGATCTAGCGGGAGGTTGGGAGACCCAGTATTTC	CSATDLAGGWETQYF
.	.	12	TRBJ2-7	TRBV12-3/TRBV12-4	TGTGTCAGCAGTTCCTCAGCCTACGAGCAGTACTTC	CVSSSSAYEQYF
many	TRBD2	17	TRBJ2-3	TRBV24-1	TGTGCCACCAGTGATGTACCTAGCGGGAGAAACACAGATACGCAGTATTTT	CATSDVPSGRNTDTQYF
.	.	15	TRBJ1-1	TRBV5-5	TGTGCCAGCAACCATGAGGGTGAGCGGTACACAGAAGCTGTCTTT	CASNHEGERYTEAVF
once	.	11	TRBJ2-1	TRBV7-8	TGTGTCAGCAGTGTTAGCGTTGAGCAGTTCTTC	CVSSVSVEQFF
.	.	13	TRBJ1-2	TRBV4-3	TGCGCCAGCAGCCAAGAGGGCAACTATGGCTACACCTTC	CASSQEGNYGYTF
.	.	13	TRBJ2-2	TRBV14	TGTGCCAGCAGCTCTCAGATCACCGGGGAGCTGTTTTTT	CASSSQITGELFF
.	.	13	TRBJ2-1	TRBV6-1	TGTACCAGCAGTGATCAGAAAAACAATGAGCAGTTCTTC	CTSSDQKNNEQFF
.	.	13	TRBJ1-1	TRBV6-1	TGTGCCAGCAGAGAGGGAGCTCGCTCTGAAGCTTCCTTT	CASREGARSEASF
once	.	16	TRBJ2-1	TRBV7-8	TGTGCCAGCAGGCAAGCAGGGCTAAGGTCCTACAGTGAGCAATTCTTC	CASRQAGLRSYSEQFF
.	.	13	TRBJ1-1	TRBV6-4	TGTGCCAGTTCACGAGCGTTCGACACTGAAGCTTTCTTT	CASSRAFDTEAFF
large	TRBD2	17	TRBJ2-3	TRBV11-1	TGTGCCAGCAGCTTAGCTCGGACTAGCGGGTCCACAGATACGCAGTATTTT	CASSLARTSGSTDTQYF
.	.	15	TRBJ2-4	TRBV30	TGTGCCTGGAGTAACCTGGGGGTAACCAAAAACATTCAATACTTC	CAWSNLGVTKNIQYF
.	.	13	TRBJ2-7	TRBV5-1	TGCGCCATCAGCTTGGGGCAGGACTACGAGCAGTACTTC	CAISLGQDYEQYF
.	.	15	TRBJ2-5	TRBV19	TGTGCCAGTAGTGCTCCTCTTTTAGGGTGGGAGACCCAGTACTTC	CASSAPLLGWETQYF
.	.	12	TRBJ1-2	TRBV6-6	TGTGCCAGCAGTGACAGTAACTATGGCTACACCTTT	CASSDSNYGYTF
.	.	13	TRBJ1-2	TRBV29-1	TGCAGCGTTGAATTAGCCGGGTTTTATGGCTACGCCTTC	CSVELAGFYGYAF
.	.	13	TRBJ1-6	TRBV11-1	TGTGCCAGCAGCCGGAAACTGGATTCACCCCTCCTCTTT	CASSRKLDSPLLF
.	TRBD2	16	TRBJ2-3	TRBV11-2	TGTGCCAGCAGCTTGGGACTAGCGGGGAGCACAGATAGGCAGTATTTT	CASSLGLAGSTDRQYF
.	TRBD2	14	TRBJ2-7	TRBV28	TGTGCCGGCACCCCGGGACTAGCGGGGACCGAGCAGTACTTC	CAGTPGLAGTEQYF
.	.	16	TRBJ2-5	TRBV24-1	TGTGCCACCAGTGTATCAAAGGTGCGGGTACAAGAGACCCATTACTTC	CATSVSKVRVQETHYF
.	.	12	TRBJ2-2	TRBV29-1	TGCAGCGTTATGGGTAACACCAGGGAGCTGTTTTTC	CSVMGNTRELFF
.	.	14	TRBJ1-4	TRBV6-1	TGTGCCATCAGTTTGACAAGCACTAATGAAAAACTGTTTTTT	CAISLTSTNEKLFF
many	TRBD2	14	TRBJ2-1	TRBV10-3	TGTGCCACCTATAGCGGGAGGGCCGACAATGAGCAGTTCTTC	CATYSGRADNEQFF
.	TRBD2	11	TRBJ2-7	TRBV6-1	TGTGCCGGCAGTGGGTGGACTAGCAGGATCTTC	CAGSGWTSRIF
.	TRBD2	15	TRBJ2-7	TRBV7-2	TGTGCCAGCAGCTTAGTTAGCGGGACTAGTTACGAGCAGTACTTC	CASSLVSGTSYEQYF
.	.	16	TRBJ2-3	TRBV7-9	TGTGCCAGCAGCTCGACCGACAGGATATCAACAGATACGCAGTATTTT	CASSSTDRISTDTQYF
.	.	12	TRBJ2-1	TRBV11-2	TGTGCCAGCCGCGAGAGCTGGGATGAACAGTTCTTC	CASRESWDEQFF
.	.	15	TRBJ1-1	TRBV5-4	TGTGCTAGCAGCTTGCGACAGGCCGGGGACACTGAAGCTTTCTTT	CASSLRQAGDTEAFF
.	.	15	TRBJ1-5	TRBV11-3	TGTGTCAGCAGCTTAGGTCTGGGGGTGGCTCAGGCCCAGCATTTT	CVSSLGLGVAQAQHF
few	.	16	TRBJ1-1	TRBV28	TGTGCCAGCAGGAGGACGGGGATAGCATTGGACACTGAAGCTTTCTTT	CASRRTGIALDTEAFF
once	TRBD1	14	TRBJ1-1	TRBV10-2	TGCGTCAGTGGACAGGGGGCGGCGAACACTGAAGCTTTCTTT	CVSGQGAANTEAFF